The sequence of this T cell receptor beta chain was determined in a study of persistence of HIV-infected CD4 T cells. Germline V gene sequence: CDR1 SGHRS, CDR2 YFSETQ. CDR3 length: 15 amino acids. The V and J ends lost 0 bases and 6 bases respectively, with 15 bases between them. Cells were stimulated with CMV-infected fibroblast lysates at approximately 10 ug/mL. Sorting selected CD4+ T cells upregulating both CD40 ligand and CD69. Worth noting for this clone: The antigen remains undetermined.

This was the immunoSEQ version 4 assay in survey mode. Clones were sequenced by immunoSEQ multiplex PCR, and TCRdb holds only the in-frame ones, with some missing. The table has about 16,000 clones, roughly 61% seen once. The sample was CD4+ T cells sorted from PBMCs after approximately 19-hour stimulation, taken from a patient who received antiretroviral therapy. This chain links TRBV5-1 with TRBJ1-1; D possibly corresponds to TRBD1 (5 bases). The TCR sequence derives from an adult woman with HIV who was CMV-seropositive. CDR3 sequence reads: CASSLVGGVGSEAFF. CDR3 nucleotide sequence: TGCGCCAGCAGCTTGGTTGGGGGAGTGGGGTCTGAAGCTTTCTTT.